This T cell receptor beta chain was profiled in a study of immune cell composition in non-small cell lung cancer. Study-wide findings and caveats: No significant correlation existed between pack-years smoked and tumour clonality.

The normal lung sample lay at least 3 cm, and maximally far, from the tumour. TCRdb keeps only in-frame clones here, not all; method: immunoSEQ multiplex PCR. Of 4,000 to 5,000 clones in the sample, roughly 70% are singletons; the top ten hold roughly 8.8%. In regard to this clone: The antigen is unknown.

J gave up 3 bases and V 3 bases, and 2 bases lay outside the gene matches. The CDR3 loop spans 14 amino acids. CDR1 is SGHDT, CDR2 YYEEEE, per germline. The rearrangement joins TRBV5-6 to TRBJ2-7, with 11 bases identical to TRBD1. This TCR came from a human donor with non-small cell lung cancer. Input material: non-adjacent lung tissue. Written as DNA, the CDR3 is TGTGCCAGCAGCTGGGGGACAGGGGGCTACGAGCAGTACTTC. It is translated as CASSWGTGGYEQYF.